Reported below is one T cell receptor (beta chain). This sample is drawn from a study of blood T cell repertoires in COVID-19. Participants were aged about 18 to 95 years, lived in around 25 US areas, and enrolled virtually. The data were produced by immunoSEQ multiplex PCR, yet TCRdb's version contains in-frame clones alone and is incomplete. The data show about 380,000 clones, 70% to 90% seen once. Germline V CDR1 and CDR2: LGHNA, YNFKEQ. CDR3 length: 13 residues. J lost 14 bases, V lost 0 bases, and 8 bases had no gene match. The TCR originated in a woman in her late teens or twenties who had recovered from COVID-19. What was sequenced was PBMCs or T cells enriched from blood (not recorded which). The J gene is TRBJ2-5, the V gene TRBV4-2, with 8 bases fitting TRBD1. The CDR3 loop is CASSQDRGTGAYF. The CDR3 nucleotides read TGTGCCAGCAGCCAAGATCGAGGGACAGGTGCATACTTC.